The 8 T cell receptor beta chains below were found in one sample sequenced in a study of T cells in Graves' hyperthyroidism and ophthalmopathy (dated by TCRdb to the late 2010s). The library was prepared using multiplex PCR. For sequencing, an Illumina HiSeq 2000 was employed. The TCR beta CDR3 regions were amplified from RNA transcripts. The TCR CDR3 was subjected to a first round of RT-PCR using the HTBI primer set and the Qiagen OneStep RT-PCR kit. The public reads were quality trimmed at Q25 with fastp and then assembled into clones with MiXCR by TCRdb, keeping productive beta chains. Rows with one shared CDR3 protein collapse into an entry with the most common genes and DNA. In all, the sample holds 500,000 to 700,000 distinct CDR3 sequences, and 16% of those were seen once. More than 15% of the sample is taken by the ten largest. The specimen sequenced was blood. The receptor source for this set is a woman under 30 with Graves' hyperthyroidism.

CDR3 nucleotides: TGTGCCAGTGCACCGGGACATCCTTCCTACGAGCAGTACTTC. Its protein is CASAPGHPSYEQYF. V gene TRBV19 combines with J gene TRBJ2-7, with D perhaps TRBD1 (6 bases). Between the trimmed V and J ends, which lost 8 bases and 1 base, there was a span of 15 bases. Germline V gene data show CDR1 as LNHDA and CDR2 as SQIVND (reference sequence). The CDR3 loop spans 14 amino acids.

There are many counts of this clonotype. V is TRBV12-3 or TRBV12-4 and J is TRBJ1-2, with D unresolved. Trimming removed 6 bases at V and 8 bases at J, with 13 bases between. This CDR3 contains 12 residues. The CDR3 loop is CASRADMGGYTF. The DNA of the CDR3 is TGTGCCAGCAGGGCGGATATGGGGGGCTACACCTTC.

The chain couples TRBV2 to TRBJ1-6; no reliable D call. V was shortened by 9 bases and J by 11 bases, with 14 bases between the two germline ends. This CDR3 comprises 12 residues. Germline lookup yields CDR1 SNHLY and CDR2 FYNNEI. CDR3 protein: CASFGEAAPLHF. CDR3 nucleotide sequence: TGTGCCAGTTTCGGGGAGGCGGCACCCCTCCACTTT.

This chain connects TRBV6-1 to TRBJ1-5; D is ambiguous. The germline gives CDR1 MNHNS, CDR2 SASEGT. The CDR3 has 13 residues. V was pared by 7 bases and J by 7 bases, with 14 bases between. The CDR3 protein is CASISGTRQPQHF. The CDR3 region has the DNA TGTGCCAGCATCTCAGGTACACGGCAGCCCCAGCATTTT.

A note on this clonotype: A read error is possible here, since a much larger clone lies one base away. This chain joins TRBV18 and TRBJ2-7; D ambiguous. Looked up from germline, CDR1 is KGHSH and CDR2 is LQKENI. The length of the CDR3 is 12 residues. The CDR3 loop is CASPPRRGEQYF. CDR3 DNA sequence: TGTGCCAGCCCACCACGACGCGGCGAGCAGTACTTC.

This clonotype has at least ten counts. CDR3 coding DNA: TGTGCCAGCAGCTTCACAGGACAAGAGACCCAGTACTTC. It encodes CASSFTGQETQYF. This rearrangement joins TRBV27 to TRBJ2-5, with a possible D match to TRBD1 (5 bases). The germline gives CDR1 MNHEY, CDR2 SMNVEV (reference sequence). The CDR3 runs 13 residues. The V end was cut by 6 bases, the J end by 2 bases, with 10 bases between.

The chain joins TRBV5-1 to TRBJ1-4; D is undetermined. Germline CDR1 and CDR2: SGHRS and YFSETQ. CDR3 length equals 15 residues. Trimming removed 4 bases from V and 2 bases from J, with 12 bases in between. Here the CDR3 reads CASSGPGSTNEKLFF. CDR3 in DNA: TGCGCCAGCAGCGGACCGGGGTCTACTAATGAAAAACTGTTTTTT.

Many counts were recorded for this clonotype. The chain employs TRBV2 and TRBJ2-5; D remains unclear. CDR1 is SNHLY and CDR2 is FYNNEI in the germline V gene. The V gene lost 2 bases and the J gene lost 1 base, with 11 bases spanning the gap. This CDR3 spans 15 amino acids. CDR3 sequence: CASSETAASQETQYF. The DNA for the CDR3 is TGTGCCAGCAGTGAAACGGCAGCTAGCCAAGAGACCCAGTACTTC. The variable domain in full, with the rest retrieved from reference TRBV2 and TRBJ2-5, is EPEVTQTPSHQVTQMGQEVILRCVPISNHLYFYWYRQILGQKVEFLVSFYNNEISEKSEIFDDQFSVERPDGSNFTLKIRSTKLEDSAMYFCASSETAASQETQYFGPGTRLLVL.